This T cell receptor (beta chain) was retrieved from a study of cytomegalovirus exposure and HLA in healthy donors. V shed 0 bases, J shed 9 bases, and the junction held 8 bases outside the gene matches. Germline V gene sequence: CDR1 MNHEY, CDR2 SMNVEV (reference sequence). The CDR3 consists of 15 residues. This PCR relied on a set of 60 Vbeta primers and 13 Jbeta primers. The repertoire was sequenced with immunoSEQ multiplex PCR; TCRdb's copy has only in-frame clones and lacks some. The top ten hold around 5.6% of the sample, which has around 100,000 clones, almost 85% seen once. Findings and caveats of the study: Upon later analysis, TCR association rates were observed to vary by HLA locus, being highest for DRB1 and lowest for HLA-C. Rare sequences made up most TCRs, while some public TCRs were found in many donors. For most TCR beta V segments, an earlier analysis put the productive rate at about 90% or about 30% of the time.

A word on this clone: The antigen is undetermined.

The chain joins TRBV27 to TRBJ2-1, with TRBD2 identical over 7 bases. This TCR came from a woman under 30 in good health and CMV-seropositive. The sample was PBMCs. This CDR3 is CASSLSSTSGGEQFF. The CDR3 bases are TGTGCCAGCAGTTTATCGAGTACTTCGGGGGGTGAGCAGTTCTTC.